This record looks at one T cell receptor beta chain sequence and its context. This specimen comes from a study of blood T cell repertoires in COVID-19. Whole-study context: Whether acute or convalescent, the COVID-19 samples came from the United States, Italy and Spain.

Participant age was roughly 18 to 95 years, and participants resided in roughly 25 US areas. Cohorts were assigned according to the clinical history that participants reported. Per the study methods: For nucleated cells, counts were estimated from reference gene primer amplification. Profiled with immunoSEQ multiplex PCR; TCRdb holds only in-frame clones, not every one. V and J calls and clone size come straight from that table; D and trimming were deduced from the DNA. Of some 320,000 clones listed, 75% to 90% are singletons. The length of the CDR3 is 17 residues. Trimming took 3 bases from V and 5 from J; bases not matched to a gene: 12. Germline-derived CDR1 and CDR2 are WNHNN and SYGVQD (reference sequence).

The specimen was PBMCs or T cells enriched from blood (not recorded which). The chain employs TRBV10-1 and TRBJ2-3, with TRBD2 matching over 9 bases. This receptor was taken from a woman in her twenties or thirties who had been exposed to COVID-19. DNA of the CDR3: TGCGCCAGCAGTGATTCCCTAAGGCGGGGGGGCATAGATACGCAGTATTTT. Translated, it gives CASSDSLRRGGIDTQYF.